A selection of T cell receptor beta chains follows, all from one sample in a study of post-analysis software for immune sequencing data. Via MiXCR, TCRdb re-called the PCR reads, giving one row per CDR3 protein. The sample gives 700,000 to 900,000 distinct CDR3 sequences, just over 45% of which show up once; roughly 5.2% is in the top ten. Material for sequencing was blood. The source is a girl aged 10-17 years with multiple sclerosis. Both conserved end residues are part of each CDR3. Each record gives: CDR3 protein, CDR3 DNA, D gene, J gene, clone size, V gene. A D gene is named only where the DNA matches it firmly. Only part of the rows carry a size: once, few, many, or a class if the clone is expanded.

CAISESGGINYGYTF | TGTGCCATCAGTGAGTCCGGGGGAATAAACTATGGCTACACCTTC | . | TRBJ1-2 | . | TRBV10-3
CASSQVTGEQFF | TGCGCCAGCAGCCAAGTAACGGGTGAGCAGTTCTTC | . | TRBJ2-1 | . | TRBV4-3
CSASWSAGTDTQYF | TGCAGTGCTAGTTGGTCAGCCGGCACAGATACGCAGTATTTT | . | TRBJ2-3 | once | TRBV20-1
CASSWGRSFYEQYF | TGCGCCAGCAGCTGGGGTCGCAGCTTCTACGAGCAGTACTTC | . | TRBJ2-7 | . | TRBV5-1
CASSPPGGQPNQPQHF | TGTGCCAGCAGTCCTCCGGGAGGACAGCCCAATCAGCCCCAGCATTTT | . | TRBJ1-5 | few | TRBV12-3/TRBV12-4
CASSGARDRFYNEQFF | TGTGCCAGCAGTGGAGCCAGGGACAGATTCTACAATGAGCAGTTCTTC | TRBD1 | TRBJ2-1 | . | TRBV6-1
CASSLVLAGEETQYF | TGTGCCAGCAGCTTAGTACTAGCGGGAGAAGAGACCCAGTACTTC | TRBD2 | TRBJ2-5 | few | TRBV11-2
CASSLLAGLQNNEQFF | TGTGCCAGCAGCTTATTGGCCGGGCTCCAGAACAATGAGCAGTTCTTC | . | TRBJ2-1 | few | TRBV7-2
CALGGSPLHF | TGTGCCCTCGGGGGGTCACCCCTCCACTTT | . | TRBJ1-6 | few | TRBV10-3
CASSPDRVMANEKLFF | TGTGCCAGCAGCCCGGACAGGGTTATGGCTAATGAAAAACTGTTTTTT | TRBD1 | TRBJ1-4 | . | TRBV7-9
CSVPAMASYNEQFF | TGCAGCGTTCCCGCGATGGCGTCCTACAATGAGCAGTTCTTC | . | TRBJ2-1 | . | TRBV29-1
CASSLPNYEQYF | TGTGCCAGCAGTCTGCCGAACTACGAGCAGTACTTC | . | TRBJ2-7 | many | TRBV6-6
CSAPGTSGIEQFF | TGCAGTGCTCCTGGGACTAGCGGGATTGAGCAGTTCTTC | TRBD2 | TRBJ2-1 | . | TRBV20-1
CASSQDGTGAVNSPPHF | TGCGCCAGCAGCCAAGATGGGACAGGGGCGGTCAATTCACCCCCCCACTTT | TRBD1 | TRBJ1-6 | . | TRBV4-1
CASSLEDRVYNEQFF | TGTGCCAGCAGCTTAGAGGACAGGGTATACAATGAGCAGTTCTTC | TRBD1 | TRBJ2-1 | . | TRBV12-3/TRBV12-4
CASSLVGGRADPSEQYF | TGTGCCAGCAGTTTAGTTGGCGGGAGGGCCGATCCCAGCGAGCAGTACTTC | TRBD2 | TRBJ2-7 | few | TRBV12-3/TRBV12-4
CASSPGPGQKNIQYF | TGTGCCAGCAGCCCTGGACCGGGGCAGAAAAACATTCAGTACTTC | . | TRBJ2-4 | once | TRBV7-8
CASSLPGRDDGYTF | TGTGCCAGCAGTTTACCTGGCAGGGACGATGGCTACACCTTC | . | TRBJ1-2 | few | TRBV28
CASSWDQQGGTEAFF | TGTGCCAGCAGCTGGGACCAACAGGGGGGCACTGAAGCTTTCTTT | TRBD1 | TRBJ1-1 | once | TRBV5-5
CASSPGRGKSNQPQHF | TGTGCCAGCAGTCCAGGAAGGGGGAAGAGCAATCAGCCCCAGCATTTT | . | TRBJ1-5 | . | TRBV6-6
CASSITGGSETQYF | TGTGCCAGCAGTATCACAGGGGGCAGTGAGACCCAGTACTTC | TRBD1 | TRBJ2-5 | few | TRBV12-3/TRBV12-4
CASSAGTGLSYEQYF | TGTGCCAGCAGCGCCGGGACAGGACTTTCCTACGAGCAGTACTTC | TRBD1 | TRBJ2-7 | . | TRBV5-5
CASTPRVGTGGGYTF | TGTGCCAGCACCCCTCGGGTCGGGACAGGGGGCGGCTACACCTTC | TRBD1 | TRBJ1-2 | few | TRBV12-3/TRBV12-4
CASGTHQGNGYTF | TGTGCTAGTGGTACCCATCAGGGCAATGGCTACACCTTC | . | TRBJ1-2 | few | TRBV12-5
CASSVRQGNSPLHF | TGTGCCAGCAGTGTCCGACAGGGAAATTCACCCCTCCACTTT | TRBD1 | TRBJ1-6 | . | TRBV27
CSAPTNYFYNEQFF | TGCAGTGCTCCTACAAACTACTTCTACAATGAGCAGTTCTTC | . | TRBJ2-1 | few | TRBV20-1
CASSLFEGGEQYF | TGTGCCAGCAGTTTATTCGAGGGAGGGGAGCAGTACTTC | TRBD2 | TRBJ2-5 | few | TRBV27
CSARDSGQGRDEQFF | TGCAGTGCTAGAGATTCGGGACAGGGGCGTGATGAGCAGTTCTTC | TRBD1 | TRBJ2-1 | . | TRBV20-1
CASSPLAQPYEQYF | TGTGCCAGCAGCCCTCTAGCGCAACCCTACGAGCAGTACTTC | . | TRBJ2-7 | few | TRBV3-1
CASSFLGGSGETQYF | TGTGCCAGCAGTTTCTTAGGCGGATCGGGAGAGACCCAGTACTTC | . | TRBJ2-5 | . | TRBV27
CASSLLAGGQFNEQFF | TGTGCCAGCAGCCTGTTAGCGGGAGGGCAGTTCAATGAGCAGTTCTTC | TRBD2 | TRBJ2-1 | . | TRBV11-1
CASKEGHYGYTF | TGTGCCAGCAAGGAGGGCCACTATGGCTACACCTTC | . | TRBJ1-2 | . | TRBV2
CASSSVSGQGVYGYTF | TGTGCCAGCAGTTCCGTCTCCGGACAGGGGGTCTATGGCTACACCTTC | TRBD1 | TRBJ1-2 | . | TRBV28
CSASRLAGGYEQYF | TGCAGTGCTAGCCGACTAGCGGGAGGCTACGAGCAGTACTTC | TRBD2 | TRBJ2-7 | . | TRBV20-1
CSAREGESRVDEQFF | TGCAGTGCTAGAGAAGGAGAGTCCCGGGTTGATGAGCAGTTCTTC | . | TRBJ2-1 | . | TRBV20-1
CSVEEGDRGLTDTQYF | TGCAGCGTTGAAGAAGGGGACAGGGGGCTCACAGATACGCAGTATTTT | TRBD1 | TRBJ2-3 | . | TRBV29-1
CASSLKLTYEQYF | TGTGCCAGCAGCCTTAAACTAACCTACGAGCAGTACTTC | . | TRBJ2-7 | . | TRBV7-6
CASSPDRALTEAFF | TGTGCCAGCAGCCCCGACAGGGCGCTCACTGAAGCTTTCTTT | TRBD1 | TRBJ1-1 | . | TRBV6-2/TRBV6-3
CASSRTGTSGTDTQYF | TGCGCCAGCAGCCGGACCGGGACTAGCGGCACAGATACGCAGTATTTT | TRBD2 | TRBJ2-3 | . | TRBV5-1
CASSRTGWVSDTQYF | TGTGCCAGCAGTCGGACAGGGTGGGTCTCAGATACGCAGTATTTT | TRBD1 | TRBJ2-3 | . | TRBV27
CAIPPPEAFF | TGTGCCATACCACCTCCTGAAGCTTTCTTT | . | TRBJ1-1 | few | TRBV12-3/TRBV12-4
CSAPDLLGQGIETQYF | TGCAGTGCTCCCGACTTACTCGGACAGGGGATTGAGACCCAGTACTTC | TRBD1 | TRBJ2-5 | . | TRBV20-1
CSVEGLAGKNEQFF | TGCAGCGTTGAGGGACTAGCGGGAAAGAATGAGCAGTTCTTC | TRBD2 | TRBJ2-1 | few | TRBV29-1
CATSRDPRSVLGYTF | TGTGCCACCAGCAGAGATCCCAGGTCGGTCCTTGGCTACACCTTC | . | TRBJ1-2 | few | TRBV15
CASSSGGGSGIRNTEAFF | TGCGCCAGCAGCTCCGGGGGGGGGTCAGGGATAAGGAACACTGAAGCTTTCTTT | . | TRBJ1-1 | . | TRBV5-1
CASSYLSTGTSVYNEQFF | TGTGCCAGCAGTTACCTCTCCACCGGGACTAGCGTTTACAATGAGCAGTTCTTC | TRBD2 | TRBJ2-1 | few | TRBV6-2/TRBV6-3